Below are 20 T cell receptor beta chains sequenced from a single sample in a study of blood T cell repertoires in COVID-19. Assay used: immunoSEQ multiplex PCR; TCRdb lists only in-frame clones, some missing. The sample carries under 300,000 clones, less than 90% recorded once. The sequenced sample consisted of peripheral blood. The receptors derive from a human donor in a cohort sampled during active COVID-19.

This chain links TRBV30 with TRBJ1-1, with TRBD1 as a possible D gene (5 bases). The CDR3 length is 13 residues. V dropped 3 bases and J dropped 3 bases, with 11 bases sitting between them. CDR1 and CDR2 from the germline V gene are GTSNPN and SVGIG (reference sequence). In DNA form, the CDR3 reads TGTGCCTGGAGACGGCAGGGCTACACTGAAGCTTTCTTT. Encoded protein: CAWRRQGYTEAFF.

The chain joins TRBV7-2 to TRBJ2-3; D call uncertain. V was trimmed by 2 bases and J by 4 bases, leaving 16 bases between them. The CDR3 contains 16 residues. In germline, CDR1 is SGHTA, CDR2 FQGNSA. CDR3 region: CASSLMTPRVADTQYF. As DNA, the CDR3 is TGTGCCAGCAGCTTAATGACCCCTAGAGTCGCAGATACGCAGTATTTT.

The chain carries TRBV10-3 and TRBJ2-3; D might be TRBD1 (5 bases). This CDR3 region has 12 residues. Looked up from germline, CDR1 is ENHRY and CDR2 is SYGVKD. V gave up 8 bases and J gave up 4 bases, with 10 bases separating them. CDR3 sequence: CAIGPGPDTQYF. The CDR3 nucleotides read TGTGCCATCGGCCCAGGGCCAGATACGCAGTATTTT.

The chain has TRBV28 and TRBJ2-7, with TRBD2 matching over 7 bases. V shed 5 bases, J shed 3 bases, and the junction held 7 bases outside the gene matches. The CDR3 is 14 amino acids. The germline CDR1 and CDR2 sequences are MDHEN and SYDVKM. This CDR3 reads CASSGAGVLYEQYF. CDR3 sequence (DNA): TGTGCCAGCAGTGGTGCGGGAGTACTCTACGAGCAGTACTTC.

The V and J genes are TRBV5-1 and TRBJ2-7, with D possibly being TRBD2 (5 bases). Germline lookup yields CDR1 SGHRS and CDR2 YFSETQ. The ends were cut back, 0 bases at V and 2 bases at J, with 9 bases in the middle. The CDR3 extends over 14 amino acids. CDR3 coding DNA: TGCGCCAGCAGCTTGGAAAGCGGAGCCTACGAGCAGTACTTC. The encoded protein is CASSLESGAYEQYF.

The V and J genes are TRBV12-3 or TRBV12-4 and TRBJ1-1; D gene ambiguous. Trimming left V 3 bases short and J 4 bases short, with 6 bases between. The CDR3 totals 12 residues. The CDR3 region is CASSLSFTEAFF. In DNA, the CDR3 is TGTGCCAGCAGTTTGTCCTTCACTGAAGCTTTCTTT.

A few counts support this clone. The chain has TRBV4-1 and TRBJ2-4; 8 bases fit TRBD1. The germline CDR1 and CDR2 sequences are MGHRA and YSYEKL. The CDR3 loop spans 13 amino acids. Trimming removed 6 bases from V and 9 bases from J; junction bases left unmatched: 7. The CDR3 DNA is TGCGCCAGCAGGGGGACAGGAATAGGCATTCAGTACTTC. Translating gives CASRGTGIGIQYF.

The rearrangement uses TRBV27 and TRBJ2-2; 9 bases line up with TRBD1. The CDR3 totals 16 residues. The germline gives CDR1 MNHEY, CDR2 SMNVEV (reference sequence). V dropped 8 bases and J dropped 1; count of bases not matched to a gene: 8. The CDR3 nucleotides read TGTGCCAGCGCCTCGAGGGGACAGGGGAACACCGGGGAGCTGTTTTTT. The encoded protein is CASASRGQGNTGELFF.

The chain uses TRBV24-1 and TRBJ2-1; maybe TRBD1 (5 bases). The CDR3 sequence is 14 residues long. V was shortened by 5 bases and J by 3 bases, with 10 bases between the two germline ends. Germline lookup yields CDR1 KGHDR and CDR2 SFDVKD. This CDR3 is CATSGGDLYNEQFF. The DNA of the CDR3 is TGTGCCACCAGTGGGGGCGATCTCTACAATGAGCAGTTCTTC.

The chain uses TRBV6-5 and TRBJ2-5; TRBD2 agrees at 12 bases. Per germline, CDR1 MNHEY and CDR2 SVGAGI. Trimming took 5 bases from V and 5 from J; bases not matched to a gene: 6. There are 15 residues in the CDR3. CDR3 loop: CASSPTSGRRETQYF. In DNA, the CDR3 is TGTGCCAGCAGTCCGACTAGCGGGAGACGGGAGACCCAGTACTTC.

The V gene is TRBV6-5, the J gene TRBJ2-2; 8 bases are a match to TRBD1. Germline lookup yields CDR1 MNHEY and CDR2 SVGAGI. There are 15 residues in the CDR3. Germline trimming cut 6 bases from V and 4 bases from J; bases unmatched to any gene: 7. As DNA, the CDR3 is TGTGCCAGCAGCCGTCAGGGGGCTGGCACCGGGGAGCTGTTTTTT. This gives the protein CASSRQGAGTGELFF.

The gene calls are TRBV28 and TRBJ2-3; D may be TRBD1 (5 bases). V was pared by 6 bases and J by 6 bases, with 10 bases between. The CDR3 sequence is 12 residues long. The V gene's germline CDR1 is MDHEN and CDR2 SYDVKM. This CDR3 reads CASRDTSDTQYF. The CDR3 DNA sequence: TGTGCCAGCAGGGACACCTCGGATACGCAGTATTTT. The full variable domain, rest sourced from reference TRBV28 and TRBJ2-3, is DVKVTQSSRYLVKRTGEKVFLECVQDMDHENMFWYRQDPGLGLRLIYFSYDVKMKEKGDIPEGYSVSREKKERFSLILESASTNQTSMYLCASRDTSDTQYFGPGTRLTVL.

The J gene is TRBJ2-3, the V gene TRBV6-5, with a possible D match to TRBD1 (6 bases). Germline CDR1 is MNHEY and CDR2 is SVGAGI. With 10 bases removed from V and 8 bases from J, the gap between germline ends came to 13 bases. The CDR3 covers 11 residues. In DNA form, the CDR3 reads TGTGCCACCGCTAGGGGGAGTACGCAGTATTTT. Its protein is CATARGSTQYF.

This chain connects TRBV7-2 to TRBJ1-2; D is possibly TRBD1 (5 bases). In germline, CDR1 is SGHTA, CDR2 FQGNSA. This CDR3 contains 16 residues. The V gene lost 4 bases and the J gene lost 0 bases, with 15 bases spanning the gap. In nucleotides, the CDR3 is TGTGCCAGCAGCTCCCGGACGGGGGGGACTAACTATGGCTACACCTTC. Encoded protein: CASSSRTGGTNYGYTF. Together with reference TRBV7-2 and TRBJ1-2, the CDR3 gives the full variable domain: GAGVSQSPSNKVTEKGKDVELRCDPISGHTALYWYRQSLGQGLEFLIYFQGNSAPDKSGLPSDRFSAERTGGSVSTLTIQRTQQEDSAVYLCASSSRTGGTNYGYTFGSGTRLTVV.

The genes are TRBV21-1 and TRBJ2-7; the tabulated D call, TRBD2, remains unverified against the DNA. TRBV21-1 is a pseudogene segment. The CDR3 totals 15 residues. CDR3 loop: CASSAILKDSGEQYF. The CDR3 DNA reads as TGTGCCAGCAGCGCCATTTTAAAGGACTCGGGGGAGCAGTACTTC.

V and J are TRBV5-4 and TRBJ2-5; perhaps TRBD1 as D (6 bases). CDR1 is SGHNT, CDR2 YYREEE, per germline (reference sequence). The CDR3 runs to 14 residues. V gave up 0 bases and J gave up 0 bases, with 6 bases separating them. CDR3 nucleotides: TGTGCCAGCAGCTTGGGGACAGACCAAGAGACCCAGTACTTC. It codes for CASSLGTDQETQYF.

Here the CDR3 DNA reads TGTGCCTGGAGTCACGGGGGGACAGGGGCCTACGAGCAGTACTTC. This translates into CAWSHGGTGAYEQYF. This rearrangement joins TRBV30 to TRBJ2-7, with 10 bases that match TRBD1. Germline CDR1 reads GTSNPN; CDR2 reads SVGIG (reference sequence). With 2 bases clipped from V and 2 bases from J, the junction kept 6 bases outside the gene matches. There are 15 residues in the CDR3.

The J gene is TRBJ2-4, the V gene TRBV18; D might be TRBD2 (5 bases). Trimming removed 0 bases from V and 6 bases from J, with 15 bases in between. The CDR3 sequence is 16 residues long. The germline CDR1 and CDR2 sequences are KGHSH and LQKENI. This CDR3 is CASSPPSEWGVNIQYF. CDR3 DNA: TGTGCCAGCTCACCACCATCTGAGTGGGGAGTAAACATTCAGTACTTC.

The chain employs TRBV3-1 (or the pseudogene TRBV3-2) and TRBJ2-1, with 7 positions matching TRBD1. The ends lost 3 bases at V and 8 bases at J; junction bases unmatched: 7. CDR3 length: 14 amino acids. The germline V gene encodes CDR1 LGHDT and CDR2 YNNKEL (reference sequence). CDR3 sequence (DNA): TGTGCCAGCAGCCAGACAGGGAAGCGCTATGAGCAGTTCTTC. Protein: CASSQTGKRYEQFF.

The chain couples TRBV7-2 to TRBJ2-5; 7 bases line up with TRBD2. Germline CDR1 reads SGHTA; CDR2 reads FQGNSA. CDR3 length equals 15 residues. The junction had 8 bases not matched to a gene; V was cut back by 5 bases and J by 2 bases. The CDR3 region has the DNA TGTGCCAGCAGCCGCCGCCCTAGCGGACAAGAGACCCAGTACTTC. It specifies CASSRRPSGQETQYF.